This TCR beta chain was recovered during a study of shared clonotypes between healthy human individuals. CDR1 and CDR2 from the germline V gene are SQVTM and ANQGSEA. The CDR3 has 14 amino acids. Trimming removed 7 bases from V and 3 bases from J; junction bases left unmatched: 8. Produced via immunoSEQ multiplex PCR; TCRdb's table is partial and in-frame only. Here the sample spans about 1.1 million clones, approximately 77% being singletons. This sequence joins TRBV29-1 and TRBJ2-2, with 7 bases matching TRBD2. The clonotype originates from a man between 18 and 29 years old in good health. Some clones in this sample may be carry-over from other donors' samples. Sequences were obtained from memory CD4+ T cells from PBMCs. The subset is: CD45RA-negative fraction. The CDR3 sequence: CSAGRGGDTGELFF. Written as DNA, the CDR3 is TGCAGCGCTGGGCGGGGAGGGGACACCGGGGAGCTGTTTTTT.